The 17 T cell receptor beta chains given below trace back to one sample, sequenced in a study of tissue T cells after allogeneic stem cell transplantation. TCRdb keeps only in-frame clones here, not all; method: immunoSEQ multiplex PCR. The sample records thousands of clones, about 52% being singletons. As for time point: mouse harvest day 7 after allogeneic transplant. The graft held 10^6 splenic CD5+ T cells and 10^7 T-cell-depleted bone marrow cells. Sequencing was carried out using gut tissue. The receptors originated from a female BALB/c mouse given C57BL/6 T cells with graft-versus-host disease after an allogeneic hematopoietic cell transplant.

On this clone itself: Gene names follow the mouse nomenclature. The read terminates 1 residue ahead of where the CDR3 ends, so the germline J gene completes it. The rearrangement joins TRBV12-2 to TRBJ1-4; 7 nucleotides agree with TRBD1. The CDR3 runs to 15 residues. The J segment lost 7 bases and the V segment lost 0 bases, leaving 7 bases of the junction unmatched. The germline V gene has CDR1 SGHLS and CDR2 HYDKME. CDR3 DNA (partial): TGTGCCAGCTCTCTCGATCAGGGGGGGAGCGAAAGATTATTT. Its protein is CASSLDQGGSERLF. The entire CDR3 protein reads CASSLDQGGSERLFF.

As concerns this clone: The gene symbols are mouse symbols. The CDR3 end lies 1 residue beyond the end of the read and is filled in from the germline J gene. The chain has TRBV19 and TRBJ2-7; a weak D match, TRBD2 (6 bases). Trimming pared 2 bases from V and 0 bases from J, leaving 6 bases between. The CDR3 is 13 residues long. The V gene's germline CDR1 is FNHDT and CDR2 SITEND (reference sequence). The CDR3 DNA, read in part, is TGTGCCAGCAGTATGGGGGGCTCCTATGAACAGTAC. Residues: CASSMGGSYEQY. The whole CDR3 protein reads CASSMGGSYEQYF.

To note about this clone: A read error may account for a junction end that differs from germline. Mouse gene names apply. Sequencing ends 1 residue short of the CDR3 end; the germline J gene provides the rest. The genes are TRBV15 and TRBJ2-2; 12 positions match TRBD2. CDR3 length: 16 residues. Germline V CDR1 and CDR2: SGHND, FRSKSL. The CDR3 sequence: CASSLGTGGNTGQLYF. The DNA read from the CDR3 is TGTGCCAGCAGCTTAGGGACTGGGGGGAACACCGGGCAGCTCTAC.

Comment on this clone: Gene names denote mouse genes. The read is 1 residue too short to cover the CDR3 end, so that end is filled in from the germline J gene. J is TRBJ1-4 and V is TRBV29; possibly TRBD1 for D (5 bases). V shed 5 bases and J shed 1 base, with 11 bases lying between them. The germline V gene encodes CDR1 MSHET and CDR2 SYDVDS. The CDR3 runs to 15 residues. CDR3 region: CASSPWTNSNERLFF. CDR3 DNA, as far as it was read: TGTGCTAGCAGTCCCTGGACAAATTCCAACGAAAGATTATTT.

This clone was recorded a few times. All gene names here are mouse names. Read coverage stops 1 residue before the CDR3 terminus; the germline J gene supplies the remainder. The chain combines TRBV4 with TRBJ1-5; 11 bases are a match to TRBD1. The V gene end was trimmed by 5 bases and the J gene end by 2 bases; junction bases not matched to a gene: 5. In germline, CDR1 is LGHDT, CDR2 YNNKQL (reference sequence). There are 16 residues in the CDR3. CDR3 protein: CASSSRDRGDNQAPLF. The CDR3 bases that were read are TGTGCCAGCAGCAGCCGGGACAGGGGGGACAACCAGGCTCCGCTT.

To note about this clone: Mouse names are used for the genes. The covered CDR3 bases are TGTGCCTGGAGTCTACACTGGGTAAACACCGGGCAGCTCTAC. This gives the protein CAWSLHWVNTGQLY. The CDR3 in its entirety is CAWSLHWVNTGQLYF. V and J are TRBV31 and TRBJ2-2; D is perhaps TRBD2 (6 bases). The sequence runs out 1 residue before the end of the CDR3; the remainder is reconstructed from the germline J gene. Germline loops: CDR1 GKSSPN, CDR2 SITVG. The CDR3 runs to 15 residues. The V gene lost 0 bases and the J gene lost 1 base, with 9 bases spanning the gap. Together with reference TRBV31 and TRBJ2-2, the CDR3 gives the full variable domain: AQTIHQWPVAEIKAVGSPLSLGCTIKGKSSPNLYWYWQATGGTLQQLFYSITVGQVESVVQLNLSASRPKDDQFILSTEKLLLSHSGFYLCAWSLHWVNTGQLYFGEGSKLTVL.

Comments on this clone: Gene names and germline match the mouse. Incomplete CDR3 DNA: TGTGCCAGCAGCCGGGACAATTCCAACGAAAGATTATTT. It is translated as CASSRDNSNERLF. The CDR3, in full, reads CASSRDNSNERLFF. This chain connects TRBV26 to TRBJ1-4, with D perhaps matching TRBD1 (6 bases). The CDR3 goes on 1 residue after the read ends, and that part is filled in from the germline J gene. Trimming pared 6 bases from V and 1 base from J, leaving 9 bases between. The length of the CDR3 is 14 residues. The germline CDR1 and CDR2 sequences are KGHPV and FQNQEV (reference sequence).

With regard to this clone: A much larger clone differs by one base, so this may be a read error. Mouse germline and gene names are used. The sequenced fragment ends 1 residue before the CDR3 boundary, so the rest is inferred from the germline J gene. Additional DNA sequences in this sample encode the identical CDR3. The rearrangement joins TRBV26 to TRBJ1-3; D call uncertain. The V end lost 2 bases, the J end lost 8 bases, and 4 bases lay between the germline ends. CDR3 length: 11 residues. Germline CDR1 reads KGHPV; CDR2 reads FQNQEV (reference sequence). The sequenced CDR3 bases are TGTGCCAGCAGTCTGGGGGATACGCTCTAT. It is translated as CASSLGDTLY. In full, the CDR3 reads CASSLGDTLYF.

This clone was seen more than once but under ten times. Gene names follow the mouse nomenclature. CDR3 in amino acids: CASSRDWGGRQNTLYF. The covered CDR3 bases are TGTGCCAGCAGCAGGGACTGGGGGGGCCGGCAAAACACCTTGTAC. The chain links TRBV19 to TRBJ2-4; 14 positions match TRBD2. Read data end 1 residue before the CDR3 end; the end is taken from the germline J gene. CDR1 and CDR2 from the germline V gene are FNHDT and SITEND (reference sequence). The V segment lost 5 bases and the J segment 3 bases; nucleotides outside the gene matches: 5. This CDR3 spans 16 amino acids.

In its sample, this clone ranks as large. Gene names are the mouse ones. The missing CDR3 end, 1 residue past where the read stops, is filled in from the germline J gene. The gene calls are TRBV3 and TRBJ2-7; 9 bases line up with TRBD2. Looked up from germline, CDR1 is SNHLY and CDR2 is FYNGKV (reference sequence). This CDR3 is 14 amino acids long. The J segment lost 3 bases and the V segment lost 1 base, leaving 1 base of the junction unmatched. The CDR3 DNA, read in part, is TGTGCCAGCAGCTTAGGGACTGGGGTCTATGAACAGTAC. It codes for CASSLGTGVYEQY. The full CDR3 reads CASSLGTGVYEQYF. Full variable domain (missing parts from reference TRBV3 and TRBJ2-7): GPKVLQIPSHQIIDMGQMVTLNCDPVSNHLYFYWYKQILGQQMEFLVNFYNGKVMEKSKLFKDQFSVERPDGSYFTLKIQPTALEDSAVYFCASSLGTGVYEQYFGPGTRLTVL.

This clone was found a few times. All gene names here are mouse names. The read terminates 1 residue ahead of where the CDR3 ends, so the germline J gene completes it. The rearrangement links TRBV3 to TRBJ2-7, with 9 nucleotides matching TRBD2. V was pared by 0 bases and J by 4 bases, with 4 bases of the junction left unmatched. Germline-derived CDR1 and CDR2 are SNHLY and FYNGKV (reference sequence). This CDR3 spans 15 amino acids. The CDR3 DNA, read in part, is TGTGCCAGCAGCTTAGCGCTGGGGGGGGTTTATGAACAGTAC. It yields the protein CASSLALGGVYEQY. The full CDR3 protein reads CASSLALGGVYEQYF.

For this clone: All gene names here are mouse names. CDR3 amino acids: CASSGTGGNAEQFF. The DNA read from the CDR3 is TGTGCCAGCTCTGGGACTGGGGGGAATGCTGAGCAGTTC. This chain joins TRBV12-2 and TRBJ2-1; 12 nucleotides align to TRBD2. The missing CDR3 end, 1 residue past where the read stops, is filled in from the germline J gene. With V trimmed by 3 bases and J by 5 bases, 1 base remained unmatched. The CDR3 has 14 residues. Germline assignment: CDR1 SGHLS and CDR2 HYDKME.

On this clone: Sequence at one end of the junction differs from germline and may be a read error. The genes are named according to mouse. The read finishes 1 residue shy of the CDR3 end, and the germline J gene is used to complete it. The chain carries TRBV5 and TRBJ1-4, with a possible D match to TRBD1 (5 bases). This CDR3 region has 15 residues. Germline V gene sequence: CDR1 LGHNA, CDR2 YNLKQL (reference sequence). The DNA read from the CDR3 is TGTGCCAACAGCCAAGAGAAGGGGCTCAACGAAAGATTATTT. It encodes CANSQEKGLNERLF. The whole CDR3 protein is CANSQEKGLNERLFF.

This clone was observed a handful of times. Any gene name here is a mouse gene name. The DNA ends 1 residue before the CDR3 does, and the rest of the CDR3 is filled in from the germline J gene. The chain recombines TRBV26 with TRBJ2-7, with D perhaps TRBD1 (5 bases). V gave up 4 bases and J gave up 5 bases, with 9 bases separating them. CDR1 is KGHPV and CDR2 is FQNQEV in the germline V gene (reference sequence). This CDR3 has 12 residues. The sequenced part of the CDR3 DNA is TGTGCCAGCAGTCAGGGCAGGGATGAACAGTAC. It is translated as CASSQGRDEQY. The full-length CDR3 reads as CASSQGRDEQYF.

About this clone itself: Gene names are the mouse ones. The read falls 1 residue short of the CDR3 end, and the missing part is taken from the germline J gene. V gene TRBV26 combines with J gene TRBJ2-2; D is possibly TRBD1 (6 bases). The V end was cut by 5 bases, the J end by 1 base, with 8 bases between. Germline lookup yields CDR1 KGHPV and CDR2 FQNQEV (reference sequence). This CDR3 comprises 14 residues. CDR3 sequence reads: CASSSQGNTGQLYF. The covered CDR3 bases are TGTGCCAGCAGTTCACAGGGAAACACCGGGCAGCTCTAC.

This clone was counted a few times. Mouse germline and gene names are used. CDR3 amino acids: CTCSARDRGVEQYF. The sequenced CDR3 bases are TGCACCTGCAGTGCGAGAGACAGGGGGGTTGAACAGTAC. This sequence joins TRBV1 and TRBJ2-7; TRBD1 matches 9 bases. Read data end 1 residue before the CDR3 end; the end is taken from the germline J gene. V lost 3 bases and J lost 6; bases outside the gene matches: 6. The V gene's germline CDR1 is NSQYPW and CDR2 LRSPGD (reference sequence). CDR3 size: 14 residues.

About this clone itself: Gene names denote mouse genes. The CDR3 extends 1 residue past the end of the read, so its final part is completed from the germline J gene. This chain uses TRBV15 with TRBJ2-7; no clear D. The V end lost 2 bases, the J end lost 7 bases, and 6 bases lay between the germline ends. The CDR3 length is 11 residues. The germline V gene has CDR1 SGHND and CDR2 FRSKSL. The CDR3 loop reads CASSLSGEQYF. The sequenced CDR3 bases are TGTGCCAGCAGTTTAAGTGGGGAACAGTAC. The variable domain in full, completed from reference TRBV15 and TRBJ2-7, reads DAGVTQTPRHEVAEKGQTIILKCEPVSGHNDLFWYRQTKIQGLELLSYFRSKSLMEDGGAFKDRFKAEMLNSSFSTLKIQPTEPKDSAVYLCASSLSGEQYFGPGTRLTVL.